This entry describes one TCR beta chain. The antigen is not known. CDR1 LGHNA and CDR2 YSLEER come from the germline V gene. Germline trimming cut 1 base from V and 1 base from J; bases unmatched to any gene: 7. The CDR3 loop spans 18 amino acids. The TCR beta cDNA libraries carried unique molecular identifiers. One entry per CDR3 protein results from TCRdb running MiXCR on the PCR reads. Found here are approximately 730,000 distinct CDR3 sequences, roughly 27% of them singletons; the top ten hold around 0.55%. This sample stems from a study of post-analysis software for immune sequencing data. Study background: Patients with relapsing-remitting, secondary progressive and progressive-relapsing multiple sclerosis courses were all represented.

Notes on the study in general: Patients used about five TRBV segments, including TRBV5-6, TRBV5-1 and TRBV20-1, more often than controls. F measure grouped same-batch samples tightly together. Diversity measured as normalized Chao1 was significantly lower in multiple sclerosis patients than in controls.

The J gene is TRBJ2-1, the V gene TRBV4-3, with 10 bases aligning to TRBD2. The receptor comes from a girl aged 10-17 years with multiple sclerosis. Sequenced material: blood. The CDR3 reads CASSQGLAGDASYNEQFF. The CDR3 nucleotides read TGCGCCAGCAGCCAAGGCCTAGCGGGAGATGCGTCCTACAATGAGCAGTTCTTC.